This T cell receptor beta chain is from a study of shared clonotypes between healthy human individuals. In its sample, this clone was seen a few times. What it recognizes is unknown. Repertoires were generated with immunoSEQ multiplex PCR, while TCRdb's copy carries only in-frame clones and drops some. The table has hundreds of thousands of clones, around 95% seen once. The study, taken as a whole, reports: In contrast to clonotypes shared by all four donors, non-shared clonotypes had lower generation probabilities.

Terminally differentiated effector memory CD45RA+ cells were excluded by CCR7 positive selection of CD45RO-negative cells. Every contributor of samples was a Caucasian grown-up residing in Nashville, Tennessee. In germline, CDR1 is MDHEN, CDR2 SYDVKM. The V end was cut by 3 bases, the J end by 5 bases, with 11 bases between. This CDR3 is built from 14 residues. Sequencing was done on a sample of naive CD8+ T cells sorted from blood. This TCR was sampled from a woman aged 30 to 39 in good health. The chain links TRBV28 to TRBJ1-5; D is unclear. CDR3 in DNA: TGTGCCAGCAGTTTCCTCCGGCGGGATCAGCCCCAGCATTTT. Its protein is CASSFLRRDQPQHF.